This T cell receptor beta chain was recorded in a study of shared clonotypes between healthy human individuals. Notes on the study in general: Naive CD4 clonotype sharing across several donors was about 5%. Only blood underwent sampling, and tissue repertoires likely differ.

The CDR3 runs 12 residues. Germline loops: CDR1 SGHAT, CDR2 FQNNGV. The V gene lost 4 bases and the J gene lost 6 bases, with 10 bases spanning the gap. Comments on this clone: Antigen: not known.

Sequencing was performed with immunoSEQ multiplex PCR; in TCRdb, only in-frame clones are kept and a portion is missing. The data show under 1,100,000 clones, around 74% seen once. The chain employs TRBV11-2 and TRBJ2-7; maybe TRBD2 (5 bases). The sequenced sample was memory CD4+ T cells sorted from blood. Subset meaning: CD45RA-negative fraction. This receptor was identified in a man aged 18-30 years in good health. The CDR3 region is CASSSTGVEQYF. CDR3 bases: TGTGCCAGCAGCTCGACCGGGGTCGAGCAGTACTTC. Supplemented by reference TRBV11-2 and TRBJ2-7, the full variable domain reads EAGVAQSPRYKIIEKRQSVAFWCNPISGHATLYWYQQILGQGPKLLIQFQNNGVVDDSQLPKDRFSAERLKGVDSTLKIQPAKLEDSAVYLCASSSTGVEQYFGPGTRLTVT.